This is a list of T cell receptor beta chains from one sample in a study of post-analysis software for immune sequencing data. In TCRdb, the PCR reads were re-called with MiXCR into one record per CDR3 protein. The profile shows about 460,000 distinct CDR3 sequences, roughly 45% of them singletons. Sequencing was done on a sample of blood. Source of these receptors: a girl aged 5-17 years with multiple sclerosis. Each CDR3 is given with its conserved first and last residue. A D gene is named only where the DNA matches it firmly. Expanded clones are given a class, and other clones once, few, many or no size at all.

D: .
size: .
length: 14
V: TRBV4-1
J: TRBJ2-1
CDR3: CASRAPGANNEQFF
DNA: TGCGCCAGCAGGGCGCCCGGGGCCAACAATGAGCAGTTCTTC

D: TRBD2
size: few
length: 17
V: TRBV4-3
J: TRBJ2-3
CDR3: CASSQDRAGGGSDTQYF
DNA: TGCGCCAGCAGCCAAGACCGGGCGGGAGGAGGTTCAGATACGCAGTATTTT

D: TRBD2
size: once
length: 20
V: TRBV24-1
J: TRBJ2-3
CDR3: CATSDADSKGASGRTDTQYF
DNA: TGTGCCACCAGTGATGCAGATTCCAAGGGGGCTAGCGGGAGAACAGATACGCAGTATTTT

D: .
size: .
length: 15
V: TRBV9
J: TRBJ2-2
CDR3: CASSVDSRGTGELFF
DNA: TGTGCCAGCAGCGTAGACTCTCGCGGCACCGGGGAGCTGTTTTTT

D: .
size: .
length: 14
V: TRBV5-5
J: TRBJ2-5
CDR3: CASSLGQERETQYF
DNA: TGTGCCAGCAGCTTAGGTCAAGAGAGAGAGACCCAGTACTTC

D: .
size: .
length: 14
V: TRBV27
J: TRBJ2-1
CDR3: CASSWGGTGGEQFF
DNA: TGTGCCAGCAGTTGGGGGGGCACAGGGGGTGAGCAGTTCTTC

D: TRBD1
size: .
length: 17
V: TRBV4-3
J: TRBJ2-7
CDR3: CASSQFTGTGNSYEQYF
DNA: TGCGCCAGCAGCCAATTCACCGGGACAGGAAACTCCTACGAGCAGTACTTC

D: TRBD2
size: .
length: 13
V: TRBV12-3/TRBV12-4
J: TRBJ2-1
CDR3: CASSPTSAPEQFF
DNA: TGTGCCAGCAGCCCGACTAGCGCCCCCGAGCAGTTCTTC

D: .
size: few
length: 14
V: TRBV18
J: TRBJ1-2
CDR3: CASSPPPENYGYTF
DNA: TGTGCCAGCTCACCACCTCCAGAAAACTATGGCTACACCTTC

D: TRBD2
size: few
length: 20
V: TRBV27
J: TRBJ2-1
CDR3: CASSLKGLAGGPSFYNEQFF
DNA: TGTGCCAGCAGTTTGAAGGGACTAGCGGGAGGGCCCTCTTTTTACAATGAGCAGTTCTTC

D: TRBD2
size: .
length: 18
V: TRBV6-5
J: TRBJ2-1
CDR3: CASSYSAPASGSVAEQFF
DNA: TGTGCCAGCAGTTACTCGGCCCCCGCTAGCGGGAGTGTCGCTGAGCAGTTCTTC

D: .
size: .
length: 15
V: TRBV7-2
J: TRBJ2-7
CDR3: CASSYSRTDPYEQYF
DNA: TGTGCCAGCAGCTACTCCCGGACGGACCCCTACGAGCAGTACTTC

D: TRBD1
size: .
length: 15
V: TRBV4-2
J: TRBJ1-2
CDR3: CASSQDKDRINGYTF
DNA: TGTGCCAGCAGCCAAGACAAGGACAGGATTAATGGCTACACCTTC

D: .
size: .
length: 15
V: TRBV12-3/TRBV12-4
J: TRBJ2-7
CDR3: CASSPGASASYGQYF
DNA: TGTGCCAGCAGTCCGGGGGCTAGCGCGTCCTACGGGCAGTACTTC

D: .
size: .
length: 13
V: TRBV4-1
J: TRBJ2-7
CDR3: CASSHGGSYEQYF
DNA: TGCGCCAGCAGCCACGGTGGCTCCTACGAGCAGTACTTC

D: .
size: many
length: 13
V: TRBV20-1
J: TRBJ2-1
CDR3: CSARVLVGNEQFF
DNA: TGCAGTGCTAGAGTCTTAGTAGGGAATGAGCAGTTCTTC

D: .
size: .
length: 11
V: TRBV20-1
J: TRBJ2-7
CDR3: CSARDIYEQYF
DNA: TGCAGTGCTAGAGATATCTACGAGCAGTACTTC

D: TRBD2
size: .
length: 16
V: TRBV20-1
J: TRBJ2-4
CDR3: CSARGLTSLLPDIQYF
DNA: TGCAGTGCTAGGGGGTTGACTAGCCTACTCCCGGACATTCAGTACTTC

D: .
size: .
length: 15
V: TRBV20-1
J: TRBJ2-1
CDR3: CSAARSKGSYNEQFF
DNA: TGCAGTGCCGCCCGCTCGAAGGGCTCCTACAATGAGCAGTTCTTC

D: .
size: .
length: 14
V: TRBV7-9
J: TRBJ2-7
CDR3: CASSRPAGPYEQYF
DNA: TGTGCCAGCAGCCGACCGGCAGGGCCCTACGAGCAGTACTTC

D: TRBD1
size: many
length: 14
V: TRBV5-1
J: TRBJ2-3
CDR3: CASSLDRGTDTQYF
DNA: TGTGCCAGCAGCTTAGACAGGGGCACAGATACGCAGTATTTT

D: TRBD2
size: .
length: 14
V: TRBV6-1
J: TRBJ2-7
CDR3: CASKTSGSGDEQYF
DNA: TGTGCCAGCAAGACTAGCGGGAGCGGGGACGAGCAGTACTTC

D: .
size: .
length: 10
V: TRBV4-1
J: TRBJ2-3
CDR3: CASSQRKQYF
DNA: TGCGCCAGCAGCCAGAGGAAGCAGTATTTT

D: TRBD1
size: .
length: 14
V: TRBV6-5
J: TRBJ2-7
CDR3: CASSYYRGAYEQYF
DNA: TGTGCCAGCAGTTACTACAGGGGGGCCTACGAGCAGTACTTC

D: TRBD2
size: many
length: 13
V: TRBV29-1
J: TRBJ2-1
CDR3: CSVVGLAGGEQFF
DNA: TGCAGCGTCGTGGGACTAGCGGGAGGGGAGCAGTTCTTC

D: .
size: .
length: 17
V: TRBV6-2/TRBV6-3
J: TRBJ2-3
CDR3: CASSYDRHDGSTDTQYF
DNA: TGTGCCAGCAGTTACGACAGACATGATGGTAGCACAGATACGCAGTATTTT

D: .
size: .
length: 17
V: TRBV10-3
J: TRBJ1-5
CDR3: CAISESMGREDSQPQHF
DNA: TGTGCCATCAGTGAGTCAATGGGCAGGGAAGACTCTCAGCCCCAGCATTTT

D: TRBD2
size: .
length: 17
V: TRBV4-1
J: TRBJ2-5
CDR3: CASSQGAASGIRETQYF
DNA: TGCGCCAGCAGCCAAGGGGCCGCCAGCGGGATTAGGGAGACCCAGTACTTC

D: .
size: .
length: 16
V: TRBV6-2/TRBV6-3
J: TRBJ1-5
CDR3: CASSYSKDGINQPQHF
DNA: TGTGCCAGCAGTTACTCGAAGGACGGGATCAATCAGCCCCAGCATTTT

D: .
size: .
length: 14
V: TRBV27
J: TRBJ1-4
CDR3: CASSPKGTSEKLFF
DNA: TGTGCCAGCAGTCCCAAGGGTACGAGTGAAAAACTGTTTTTT

D: .
size: .
length: 13
V: TRBV7-3
J: TRBJ2-5
CDR3: CASSLYNQETQYF
DNA: TGTGCCAGCAGCTTATACAACCAAGAGACCCAGTACTTC

D: .
size: .
length: 12
V: TRBV7-6
J: TRBJ2-5
CDR3: CASSLYRETQYF
DNA: TGTGCCAGCAGCTTATATAGGGAGACCCAGTACTTC

D: TRBD1
size: once
length: 13
V: TRBV29-1
J: TRBJ1-1
CDR3: CSAATGGGTEAFF
DNA: TGCAGCGCCGCGACAGGGGGAGGGACTGAAGCTTTCTTT